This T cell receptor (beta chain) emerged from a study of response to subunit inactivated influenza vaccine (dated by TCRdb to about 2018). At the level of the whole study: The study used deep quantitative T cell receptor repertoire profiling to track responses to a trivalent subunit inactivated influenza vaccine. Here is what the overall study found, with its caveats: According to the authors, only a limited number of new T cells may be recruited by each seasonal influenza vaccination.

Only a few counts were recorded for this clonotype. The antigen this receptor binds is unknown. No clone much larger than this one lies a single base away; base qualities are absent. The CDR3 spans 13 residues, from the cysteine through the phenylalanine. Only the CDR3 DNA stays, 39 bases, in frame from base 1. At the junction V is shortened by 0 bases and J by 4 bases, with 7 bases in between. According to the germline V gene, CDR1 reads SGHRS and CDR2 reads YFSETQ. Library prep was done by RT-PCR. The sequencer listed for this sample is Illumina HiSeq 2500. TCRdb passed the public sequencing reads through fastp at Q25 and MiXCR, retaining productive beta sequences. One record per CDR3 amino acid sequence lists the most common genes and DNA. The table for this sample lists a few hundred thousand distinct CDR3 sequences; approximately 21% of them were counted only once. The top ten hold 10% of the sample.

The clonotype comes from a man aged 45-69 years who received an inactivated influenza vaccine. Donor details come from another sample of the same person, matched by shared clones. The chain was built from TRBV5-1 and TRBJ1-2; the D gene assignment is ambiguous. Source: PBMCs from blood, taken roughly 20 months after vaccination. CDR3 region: CASSLDSPYGYTF. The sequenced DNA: TGCGCCAGCAGCTTGGACAGCCCCTATGGCTACACCTTC.